The clone carrying this T cell receptor (beta chain) has a handful of counts. What it binds is unknown. TCR beta CDR3 region amplification was performed from RNA transcripts. HTBI primers were the set used in a first-round RT-PCR of the TCR CDR3. From the multiplex PCR reads, TCRdb called clonotypes with MiXCR, one entry per CDR3 protein. In the table there are 130,000 to 150,000 distinct CDR3 sequences, around 20% of which are singletons. Using over 8.5 ml of fresh peripheral blood, PBMCs were prepared. The data originate from a study of T cells in Graves' hyperthyroidism and ophthalmopathy. Notes on the study in general: With a median lead of about 6.9 months before onset, the model predicted ophthalmopathy.

V lost 5 bases and J lost 0; bases outside the gene matches: 2. Germline V gene lookup returns CDR1 LGHDT and CDR2 YNNKEL (reference sequence). There are 16 residues in the CDR3. The rearrangement joins TRBV3-1 to TRBJ2-4, with 12 bases fitting TRBD2. Sequenced input: blood. This TCR was sampled from a woman in her forties or fifties with Graves' hyperthyroidism that later progressed to Graves' ophthalmopathy. The CDR3 DNA reads TGTGCCAGCAGCGCGGGACTAGCGGGAGCCAAAAACATTCAGTACTTC. Its translation: CASSAGLAGAKNIQYF.